Detailed here is one T cell receptor beta chain. What it binds is unknown. The data were obtained in a study of shared clonotypes between healthy human individuals. CDR1 is MNHNS, CDR2 SASEGT, per germline. The CDR3 runs to 15 residues. V was clipped by 3 bases and J by 3 bases; unmatched bases: 6. The assay ran at deep level. The assay was immunoSEQ multiplex PCR, and TCRdb's table has in-frame clones only and misses some. Of around 320,000 clones in the sample, more than 75% are singletons; the top ten hold around 16%. The study, taken as a whole, reports: Large depth notwithstanding, sorted-subset sequencing proved incomplete by rarefaction. The study found roughly 5% of naive CD4 clonotypes shared across a few donors. Some clonotypes were shared by all four sorted-subset donors, while others were not shared. The non-shared ones had lower generation probabilities than the shared ones.

The receptor's source is a man aged 18 to 29 in good health. Sequenced input: memory CD8+ T cells sorted from blood. Subset of the sample: CD45RO+ cells pooled with CCR7-negative TemRA cells. The chain couples TRBV6-1 to TRBJ2-7; 9 positions match TRBD2. DNA for the CDR3: TGTGCCAGCAGTGAGAGCGGGAGGCCCCTCTACGAGCAGTACTTC. This encodes CASSESGRPLYEQYF.